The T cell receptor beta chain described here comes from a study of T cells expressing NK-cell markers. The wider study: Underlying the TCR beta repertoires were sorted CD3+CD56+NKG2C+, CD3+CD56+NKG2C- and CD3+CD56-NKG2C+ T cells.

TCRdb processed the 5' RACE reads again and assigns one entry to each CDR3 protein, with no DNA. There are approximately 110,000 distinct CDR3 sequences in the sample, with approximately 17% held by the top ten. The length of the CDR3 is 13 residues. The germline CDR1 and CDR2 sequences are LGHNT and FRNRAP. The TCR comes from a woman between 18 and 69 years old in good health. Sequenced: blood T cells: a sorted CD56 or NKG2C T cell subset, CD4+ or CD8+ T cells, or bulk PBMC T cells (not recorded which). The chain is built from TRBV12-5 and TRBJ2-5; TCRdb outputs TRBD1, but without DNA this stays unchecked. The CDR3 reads CASGLAPTETQYF.